One and the same sample provided the 14 T cell receptor beta chains below, sequenced in a study of Ad26.COV2.S vaccination and SARS-CoV-2 variants. Treatment in this sample: some 19 received Ad26.COV2.S at low or high dose, single or two shots; 5 received placebo; per-sample allocation not given. Samples came from day 63 after the first vaccine or placebo injection. TCRdb keeps only in-frame clones here, not all; method: immunoSEQ multiplex PCR. The sample comprises roughly 500,000 clones, about 88% of which are singletons, and around 2.5% rests with the top ten. Sample: peripheral blood, taken in a trial of Ad26.COV2.S vaccine versus placebo. These receptors were taken from a person aged 18 to 59 who received the Ad26.COV2.S COVID-19 vaccine or a placebo.

As regards this clone: The sample carries other DNA sequences with the same CDR3. The chain employs TRBV7-9 and TRBJ2-3, with 9 bases lining up with TRBD2. The ends lost 3 bases at V and 0 bases at J; junction bases unmatched: 4. Germline CDR1 is SEHNR and CDR2 is FQNEAQ (reference sequence). The length of the CDR3 is 16 residues. CDR3 protein: CASSLTSGGSTDTQYF. The CDR3 bases are TGTGCCAGCAGCTTGACTAGCGGAGGTAGCACAGATACGCAGTATTTT.

The CDR3 sequence: CASSGKDNAKNIQYF. In DNA form, the CDR3 reads TGTGCCAGTAGCGGGAAGGATAACGCCAAAAACATTCAGTACTTC. The chain employs TRBV18 and TRBJ2-4; TRBD2 matches 8 bases. Germline assignment: CDR1 KGHSH and CDR2 LQKENI. Germline trimming cut 9 bases from V and 1 base from J; bases unmatched to any gene: 8. The CDR3 length is 15 residues. The variable domain in full, completed from reference TRBV18 and TRBJ2-4, reads NAGVMQNPRHLVRRRGQEARLRCSPMKGHSHVYWYRQLPEEGLKFMVYLQKENIIDESGMPKERFSAEFPKEGPSILRIQQVVRGDSAAYFCASSGKDNAKNIQYFGAGTRLSVL.

This clone was detected once. The V call is TRBV19, the J call TRBJ2-2; TRBD2 matches 11 bases. Germline loops: CDR1 LNHDA, CDR2 SQIVND (reference sequence). V gave up 5 bases and J gave up 4 bases; unmatched junction bases: 9. The CDR3 covers 17 residues. CDR3 nucleotides: TGTGCCAGTAGTTGGTCACTAGCGGGAGTGATCACCGGGGAGCTGTTTTTT. Its protein is CASSWSLAGVITGELFF.

This chain links TRBV6-2 or TRBV6-3 with TRBJ1-5; a possible D gene is TRBD1 (5 bases). V was pared by 2 bases and J by 3 bases, with 11 bases between. Germline V CDR1 and CDR2: MNHEY, SVGEGT. The CDR3 is 15 residues long. DNA for the CDR3: TGTGCCAGCAGTTACCCAGACAGACACAATCAGCCCCAGCATTTT. Translating gives CASSYPDRHNQPQHF.

The chain links TRBV11-2 to TRBJ2-3; no reliable D call. V shed 4 bases and J shed 4 bases, with 15 bases lying between them. The CDR3 is made up of 15 amino acids. Germline V gene data show CDR1 as SGHAT and CDR2 as FQNNGV. The DNA of the CDR3 is TGTGCCAGCAGCTCTCCCCCCGGTGGGGCAGATACGCAGTATTTT. Its translation is CASSSPPGGADTQYF.

This chain connects TRBV19 to TRBJ2-3; 7 bases are shared with TRBD2. V dropped 5 bases and J dropped 5; count of bases not matched to a gene: 10. This CDR3 comprises 15 residues. Germline V gene data show CDR1 as LNHDA and CDR2 as SQIVND (reference sequence). This chain's CDR3 is CASSLSRASGDTQYF. For the CDR3, the DNA is TGTGCCAGTAGTCTTTCCCGGGCTAGCGGAGATACGCAGTATTTT.

J is TRBJ2-1 and V is TRBV28; D uncertain. Germline CDR1 and CDR2: MDHEN and SYDVKM. The ends were cut back, 2 bases at V and 10 bases at J, with 9 bases in the middle. This CDR3 region has 12 residues. The CDR3 nucleotides are TGTGCCAGCAGTTTAAGGGTGACGGAGCAGTTCTTC. Residues: CASSLRVTEQFF.

The gene calls are TRBV5-1 and TRBJ2-1; TRBD2 matches at 7 bases. The CDR3 spans 16 residues. The ends lost 4 bases at V and 0 bases at J; junction bases unmatched: 7. The germline gives CDR1 SGHRS, CDR2 YFSETQ. CDR3 residues: CASSGGAGSSYNEQFF. The CDR3 DNA reads TGCGCCAGCAGCGGGGGAGCGGGGAGCTCCTACAATGAGCAGTTCTTC.

The chain uses TRBV6-5 and TRBJ2-1; D is unresolved. The CDR3 totals 16 residues. The V and J ends lost 4 bases and 3 bases respectively, with 16 bases between them. Germline-derived CDR1 and CDR2 are MNHEY and SVGAGI. CDR3 in DNA: TGTGCCAGCAGTTCTTTTGGTAGCCTGTTCTACAATGAGCAGTTCTTC. As protein: CASSSFGSLFYNEQFF.

The rearrangement joins TRBV5-4 to TRBJ2-2; D remains unclear. Per the germline V gene, CDR1 is SGHNT and CDR2 is YYREEE (reference sequence). The CDR3 contains 15 residues. V lost 3 bases and J lost 0, with 9 bases in between. The CDR3 spells CASSSTLANTGELFF. CDR3 in DNA: TGTGCCAGCAGCTCTACCCTGGCGAACACCGGGGAGCTGTTTTTT.

The chain joins TRBV28 to TRBJ1-1; 7 nucleotides align to TRBD1. The ends lost 3 bases at V and 0 bases at J; junction bases unmatched: 7. This CDR3 spans 16 amino acids. The V gene's germline CDR1 is MDHEN and CDR2 SYDVKM. CDR3: CASSLLGGRMNTEAFF. The DNA of the CDR3 is TGTGCCAGCAGTTTGTTAGGGGGCAGGATGAACACTGAAGCTTTCTTT.

The chain recombines TRBV7-2 with TRBJ2-6; D gene uncertain. Germline CDR1 and CDR2: SGHTA and FQGNSA. This CDR3 contains 15 residues. V dropped 5 bases and J dropped 0 bases, with 8 bases sitting between them. The CDR3 sequence: CASSLQSSGANVLTF. The CDR3 DNA is TGTGCCAGCAGCCTTCAGAGCTCTGGGGCCAACGTCCTGACTTTC. Full variable domain (outside the CDR3, taken from reference TRBV7-2 and TRBJ2-6): GAGVSQSPSNKVTEKGKDVELRCDPISGHTALYWYRQSLGQGLEFLIYFQGNSAPDKSGLPSDRFSAERTGGSVSTLTIQRTQQEDSAVYLCASSLQSSGANVLTFGAGSRLTVL.

This chain connects TRBV7-9 to TRBJ2-3; D might be TRBD2 (5 bases). Trimming removed 0 bases at V and 4 bases at J, with 14 bases between. The CDR3 spans 16 residues. In germline, CDR1 is SEHNR, CDR2 FQNEAQ (reference sequence). As DNA, the CDR3 is TGTGCCAGCAGCTTAGCGGGCGGAGGAGGTGCAGATACGCAGTATTTT. Its translation: CASSLAGGGGADTQYF.

The CDR3 region is CASSQAYGQPQHF. CDR3 in DNA: TGTGCCAGCAGCCAAGCCTATGGACAGCCCCAGCATTTT. This rearrangement joins TRBV3-1 (or the pseudogene TRBV3-2) to TRBJ1-5, with D unresolved. The length of the CDR3 is 13 residues. V gave up 1 base and J gave up 7 bases, with 8 bases separating them. The germline V gene encodes CDR1 LGHDT and CDR2 YNNKEL (reference sequence).